The clone carrying this TCR beta chain was observed at least ten times. What it binds is unknown. The sample originates from a study of CD8 T cells in ankylosing spondylitis. Findings of the study overall: A number of the motif variants had already been described in reactive arthritis synovial fluid and blood. The study looked at matched synovial fluid samples from ankylosing spondylitis patients. Disease-linked clones were reported to be significantly enriched there. Characteristic of ankylosing spondylitis blood, it appeared, was a TCR beta motif comprising several highly homologous variants.

Quantitative barcoded 5'-RACE was used to prepare TCR beta libraries. Via MiXCR, TCRdb re-called the 5' RACE reads, giving one row per CDR3 protein. The sample holds around 490,000 distinct CDR3 sequences, approximately 5.3% seen once. The junction had 12 bases not matched to a gene; V was cut back by 6 bases and J by 4 bases. CDR1 and CDR2 from the germline V gene are DFQATT and SNEGSKA (reference sequence). The CDR3 runs to 14 residues. The receptor was derived from a male donor with ankylosing spondylitis. The chain carries TRBV20-1 and TRBJ2-7; 7 bases map to TRBD2. The material sequenced was blood, either unsorted or a sorted T cell fraction (not recorded which). The CDR3 loop reads CSASPAGVGYEQYF. CDR3 DNA: TGCAGTGCCTCCCCGGCGGGGGTCGGATACGAGCAGTACTTC.